The entry that follows covers one TCR beta chain sequence. The target antigen is unknown. The data originate from a study of regulatory T cells. Patients aged 2 to 39 years had fewer naive and more memory CD4+ and CD8+ T cells. Sorting split CD4+ cells into CD25-high CD127-low Tregs and CD25-low CD127-high conventional T cells. Amplification used 52 TRBV primers and 13 TRBJ primers. Profiled with immunoSEQ multiplex PCR; TCRdb holds only in-frame clones, not every one. The sample records about 29,000 clones, around 92% being singletons. The study, taken as a whole, reports: Hydrophobic residues at CDR3 positions 6 and 7 were enriched in conventional CD4+ T cells of CD3G-deficient patients.

Germline assignment: CDR1 SGHRS and CDR2 YFSETQ. The CDR3 sequence is 15 residues long. V shed 0 bases and J shed 4 bases, with 13 bases lying between them. The TCR was taken from a person aged 18-29 years with CD3G deficiency. The sequenced sample consisted of conventional CD4+ T cells sorted from blood. V and J are TRBV5-1 and TRBJ1-2; D unresolved. CDR3 sequence reads: CASSLGLDQGYGYTF. The CDR3 DNA reads as TGCGCCAGCAGCTTGGGGTTAGACCAAGGCTATGGCTACACCTTC.